The 6 T cell receptor beta chains listed next were all sequenced from one sample in a study of blood T cell repertoires in COVID-19. TCRdb's table, derived via immunoSEQ multiplex PCR, lists solely in-frame clones and lacks some. The sample contains about 140,000 clones, around 82% of which appear only once. Specimen: peripheral blood. The receptors were sampled from a human donor in a cohort sampled during active COVID-19.

This clone was seen a handful of times. The chain is built from TRBV9 and TRBJ2-3; 9 nucleotides line up with TRBD2. This CDR3 is 15 amino acids long. Germline-derived CDR1 and CDR2 are SGDLS and YYNGEE. J was trimmed by 6 bases and V by 3 bases; bases with no gene match: 8. CDR3 DNA sequence: TGTGCCAGCAGCGCAAGGACTAGCGTAGCGGATACGCAGTATTTT. Translation gives CASSARTSVADTQYF.

The V gene is TRBV18, the J gene TRBJ2-7, with 8 bases fitting TRBD1. Unmatched junction bases numbered 2, after V lost 3 bases and J lost 1 base. Germline V gives CDR1 KGHSH, CDR2 LQKENI. The CDR3 runs 14 residues. CDR3 sequence: CASSPDRGSYEQYF. CDR3 sequence (DNA): TGTGCCAGCTCACCCGACAGGGGATCCTACGAGCAGTACTTC.

This clone was picked up a small number of times. The CDR3 sequence is CASSVAVSSGAYQETQYF. The CDR3 DNA reads TGTGCCAGCAGCGTAGCTGTTTCGAGCGGGGCGTACCAAGAGACCCAGTACTTC. The rearrangement joins TRBV9 to TRBJ2-5; 7 nucleotides match TRBD2. The germline gives CDR1 SGDLS, CDR2 YYNGEE. V shed 0 bases and J 0 bases; nucleotides not matched to a gene: 11. The CDR3 contains 18 residues.

This clone was observed a handful of times. The DNA of the CDR3 is TGTGCCAGCAGGTCCACAGGGAACACCGGGGAGCTGTTTTTT. Its translation: CASRSTGNTGELFF. This chain links TRBV25-1 with TRBJ2-2, with D tentatively TRBD1 (5 bases). The CDR3 extends over 14 amino acids. Germline V gene sequence: CDR1 MGHDK, CDR2 SYGVNS. Trimming cost V 6 bases and J 1 base, with 9 bases left between them.

The CDR3 reads CASSLVSSGQETQYF. CDR3 nucleotide sequence: TGTGCCAGCAGCTTGGTGTCTAGCGGCCAAGAGACCCAGTACTTC. The chain uses TRBV5-6 and TRBJ2-5; 7 bases fit TRBD2. There are 15 residues in the CDR3. With V trimmed by 0 bases and J by 1 base, 3 bases remained unmatched. Per the germline V gene, CDR1 is SGHDT and CDR2 is YYEEEE.

The gene calls are TRBV19 and TRBJ2-7, with a tentative D call TRBD1 (5 bases). In germline, CDR1 is LNHDA, CDR2 SQIVND (reference sequence). The CDR3 length is 16 residues. V dropped 8 bases and J dropped 0 bases, with 20 bases sitting between them. DNA of the CDR3: TGTGCCAGTTCCTCCCCCTACAGGTCAAGCTCCTACGAGCAGTACTTC. As protein: CASSSPYRSSSYEQYF.